This is a list of T cell receptor beta chains from one sample in a study of patients and donors after allogeneic stem cell transplantation. TCRdb passed the RT-PCR reads through MiXCR, listing each CDR3 protein once. The repertoire holds about 40,000 distinct CDR3 sequences, with 30% to 40% as singletons. Sequenced: blood, either unsorted or a sorted T cell fraction (not recorded which). The origin of the receptors is a human donor who was either an allogeneic HSCT recipient or a stem cell or donor lymphocyte infusion donor (not recorded which). It is not recorded whose cells these are; they may come from a transplant donor. Both conserved end residues are part of each CDR3. A D gene is named only where the DNA matches it firmly.

v_gene	j_gene	d_gene	CDR3aa
TRBV6-1	TRBJ1-5	NA	CASSETAAYQPQHF
TRBV5-1	TRBJ2-5	TRBD1	CASSFYRGSIQETQYF
TRBV9	TRBJ1-1	NA	CASSVRTNTEAFF
TRBV12-3/TRBV12-4	TRBJ1-6	TRBD1	CASSSDRVNSPLHF
TRBV6-5	TRBJ1-2	TRBD1	CASSYRGLKYGYTF
TRBV5-1	TRBJ2-7	NA	CASSLELTSLNEQYF
TRBV20-1	TRBJ1-3	NA	CSAMPGNAGNTMYF
TRBV29-1	TRBJ2-3	NA	CSEGLTTQYF
TRBV10-3	TRBJ2-2	NA	CAIKGLSTGELFF
TRBV20-1	TRBJ1-5	NA	CSARDGQTNQPQHF
TRBV11-3	TRBJ1-1	NA	CASSLAVGTEAFF
TRBV6-2/TRBV6-3	TRBJ2-1	TRBD2	CASSYLGLAGTAYNEQFF
TRBV20-1	TRBJ1-2	TRBD1	CSARVPIGTEGYGYTF
TRBV4-2	TRBJ1-3	NA	CASSGGHLLSLSGNTIYF
TRBV3-1	TRBJ2-5	NA	CASSQRLKETQYF
TRBV4-3	TRBJ2-7	NA	CASSPMGASAEQYF
TRBV12-3/TRBV12-4	TRBJ2-6	TRBD1	CASSPMTGMSRSGANVLTF
TRBV6-6	TRBJ1-1	NA	CASSEGAFF
TRBV28	TRBJ1-4	NA	CASTQGHEKLFF
TRBV7-9	TRBJ1-6	TRBD1	CASSSPTGGDSPLHF
TRBV20-1	TRBJ1-2	TRBD1	CSAPPGTGIGANYGYTF
TRBV28	TRBJ2-7	TRBD1	CASSFPRGSSYEQYF
TRBV12-3/TRBV12-4	TRBJ2-5	NA	CATRLAKETQYF
TRBV3-1	TRBJ2-2	NA	CASSPPAYSGELFF
TRBV5-1	TRBJ2-7	TRBD2	CASSGLAGVPHEQYF
TRBV6-4	TRBJ2-3	TRBD2	CASSGAGGRDTQYF
TRBV7-9	TRBJ1-2	NA	CASSLNREGNYGYTF
TRBV5-1	TRBJ1-1	NA	CASRAANTEAFF
TRBV12-3/TRBV12-4	TRBJ2-1	TRBD2	CASSLTGLAGGLGDEQFF
TRBV9	TRBJ1-1	TRBD1	CASSSGQGDDEAFF
TRBV27	TRBJ1-5	TRBD1	CASRRTGGTQPQHF
TRBV6-5	TRBJ2-7	TRBD1	CASRSSPWDRGLEQYF
TRBV29-1	TRBJ1-6	NA	CSLSTALDSPLHF
TRBV7-9	TRBJ2-2	NA	CASSLSEANTGELFF
TRBV5-1	TRBJ2-7	TRBD2	CASSLASGSGEQYF
TRBV13	TRBJ1-4	NA	CASSLTQRINEKLFF
TRBV28	TRBJ1-2	NA	CASSLGGNYGYTF
TRBV9	TRBJ2-2	NA	CASSVVYGELFF
TRBV28	TRBJ2-5	NA	CASRKGRSMGTQYF
TRBV29-1	TRBJ2-3	NA	CSVNQGPGTDTQYF
TRBV28	TRBJ1-4	TRBD1	CASRLTSFWDRVGEKLFF
TRBV2	TRBJ1-3	TRBD1	CASRAGQGTSSGNTIYF
TRBV7-6	TRBJ2-7	TRBD2	CASSLGVLAGGPYEQYF
TRBV4-1	TRBJ1-5	NA	CASSQAAVRHTYSNQPQHF
TRBV4-3	TRBJ2-7	TRBD2	CASSNRPGTSDSYEQYF
TRBV6-2/TRBV6-3	TRBJ1-2	NA	CASSPGSNYGYTF
TRBV4-2	TRBJ2-7	NA	CASSQDRSELREQYF
TRBV12-3/TRBV12-4	TRBJ1-1	NA	CASSFTGNTEAFF
TRBV20-1	TRBJ1-2	NA	CSARPVGSSGPQNYGYTF
TRBV4-3	TRBJ2-1	NA	CASSQVGAHEQFF
TRBV4-3	TRBJ2-2	NA	CASSRGPGELFF